This T cell receptor (beta chain) was identified during a study of regulatory T cells in long-lasting Graves disease (dated by TCRdb to 2020 to 2023). Notes on the research overall: In the newly diagnosed Graves' disease group, patients had been taking antithyroid drugs for less than 3 months. Persistent Graves' disease patients were compared with newly diagnosed Graves' disease patients by peripheral blood TCR sequencing and RNA sequencing. The study took place in China and was registered as a clinical trial. A total of approximately 35 samples underwent TCR sequencing: about 13 from persistent and about 20 from newly diagnosed Graves' disease patients. The investigation overall reported the following: Sequencing and analysis were restricted to the TCR beta chain. Persistent disease showed preferential use of TRBV28, TRBJ1-2 and TRBJ2-5, whereas newly diagnosed disease favored TRBV20-1 and TRBJ2-1. Patients with persistent disease shared more public clonotypes (about 2,700) than newly diagnosed patients did (approximately 970). The authors acknowledged the small sample size as a limitation that may reduce accuracy. Only peripheral blood was studied, because thyroid tissue, the primary lesion, was inaccessible. Lower TCR Shannon entropy and fewer highly expanded clones were observed in persistent Graves' disease patients than in newly diagnosed patients, which suggested clonal expansion.

In the germline V gene, CDR1 corresponds to SGHVS and CDR2 to FQNEAQ. From the cysteine through the phenylalanine, the CDR3 covers 16 amino acids. Only CDR3 DNA is held: 48 bases, read in frame from base 1. Trimming leaves V shorter by 2 bases and J shorter by 2 bases, with the junction holding 6 bases beyond the gene matches. The method was multiplex PCR. The data were produced on an Illumina HiSeq 4000. iRepertoire HTBI primers and Arm-PCR amplification of CDR3 regions were used to construct TCR beta libraries. Gel purification was performed on PCR products prior to sequencing. Concerning the study's data processing: Gene usage analysis of CDR3 amino acid clonotypes used the 62 TRBV and about 14 TRBJ segments found across samples. COPE and FqMerger were used to merge filtered high-quality paired reads into contigs. BLAST was used to align contigs to the IMGT TRBV, TRBD and TRBJ reference genes, and CDR3 was defined following IMGT. Clonotypes above 0.1% frequency were classified as highly expanded clones. Repertoire diversity was measured by Shannon entropy, and V-J evenness by the Gini coefficient. A clonotype was considered public if more than one individual shared it. TCRdb ran its own pipeline on the public reads, namely fastp trimming at Q25 and MiXCR clone calling, and kept in-frame beta chains. Each CDR3 protein appears once, grouped with its most common genes and DNA. These V and J calls are TCRdb output, not the study's own analysis. The sample table records about 530,000 distinct CDR3 sequences; around 16% of these occur just once. The top ten constitute roughly 25% of the sample.

This specimen's time point label, per the study, means: newly diagnosed GD, antithyroid drugs for less than 3 months. For both TCR sequencing and RNA sequencing, RNA was extracted from PBMCs in TRIzol. The diagnosis of Graves' disease followed American Thyroid Association guidelines. Patients for the study were recruited at an endocrinology department in Xi'an, China. From each patient, around 9.3 milliliters of peripheral blood was collected into an EDTA anticoagulant tube. PBMCs were isolated by Ficoll Paque Plus density gradient separation without further T cell sorting. An Agilent 2100 Bioanalyzer and agarose gel were used to check RNA quality, and a NanoDrop 2000 was used to measure RNA concentration. This clonotype was detected only a few times. The antigen it binds to is not known. No base qualities exist here, and no much larger clone lies one base off it. These same records also appear under a second study, on T cells in Graves' hyperthyroidism and ophthalmopathy. The second study also describes: Stable Graves' hyperthyroidism was defined as no progression to ophthalmopathy during 18 months of follow-up. Hyperthyroidism patients were newly diagnosed, with disease duration under 2 months, and aged 18 to 65 years. Patients with uncontrolled infections, other autoimmune diseases, pregnancy or lactation were excluded. Diagnoses were established on the basis of clinical symptoms, serum thyroxine and TRAb, thyroid ultrasound, and orbital computed tomography. A first-round RT-PCR of the TCR CDR3 used the HTBI primer set with the Qiagen OneStep RT-PCR kit. Most expanded thyroid clonotypes (frequency above 0.001) were also found in blood, which suggests that blood repertoires may mirror thyroid immune responses. In cross-validation, a model built on a 13 V-J signature told ophthalmopathy apart from stable hyperthyroidism with roughly 87% sensitivity and about 81% specificity, and in testing the same model reached 80%/75%. In validation, progression to ophthalmopathy was predicted by the model with roughly 71% sensitivity and nearly 75% specificity, a median of around 5.9 months before onset. To identify TCR V-J signatures that set the groups apart, the researchers used a discovery cohort of about a hundred patients, made up of around 40 with Graves' ophthalmopathy and approximately 57 with stable Graves' hyperthyroidism. An independent validation cohort of some 18 hyperthyroidism patients and about 15 patients who later progressed to ophthalmopathy tested prospective prediction of ophthalmopathy. The 100 or so discovery patients were divided at random into training and test sets in a 7:3 ratio. In about 6 Graves' hyperthyroidism patients, the study also compared T-cell repertoires from thyroid tissue with T-cell repertoires from blood. After sampling, hyperthyroidism patients received methimazole starting at 30 mg daily, and ophthalmopathy patients received high-dose intravenous methylprednisolone. Libraries were constructed in a second round of multiplex PCR, after which size selection and purification were performed. The libraries were sequenced on an Illumina HiSeq2000 using paired-end 100 bp reads. SOAPnuke was used to process the raw data, removing reads that contained adapters or uncalled bases, had a mean Phred below 15, or lacked an exact match to the constant primer or identifier. High-quality paired reads were merged with COPE v1.2.5, and unique nucleotide sequences were defined as clonotypes. MiTCR v1.1 was used to align the clonotypes against IMGT TRBV, TRBD and TRBJ reference segments. Analysis was restricted to V-J combinations with a frequency above 0.0001, which covered about 99% of repertoires. The TCS score was defined as the ratio of F50 (clonal expansion) to E x V (chaos), calculated using BLOSUM62-based TCRdist between CDR3 peptides within each V-J. Welch's t-statistics and random forest reduced 450 to 600 V-J features to around 14, which were used in a naive Bayes classifier (R e1071). Sample size was not statistically predetermined, and investigators were not blinded to group allocation. According to the paper, TCR Vbeta CDR3 sequencing was carried out on about 140 peripheral blood samples, which came from 40 to 45 ophthalmopathy, around 74 hyperthyroidism and roughly 17 progressor patients.

The chain was built from TRBV7-8 and TRBJ2-7; TRBD1 fits 10 bases in the junction. The clonotype originates from a woman aged 35-65 years with Graves disease. Donor details come from another sample of the same person, matched by shared clones. The sequencing used peripheral blood mononuclear cells (PBMCs), collected at new diagnosis, from a patient treated with antithyroid drugs. The nucleotide sequence is given as TGTGCCAGCAGCTTACGATTCGGGACAGGGGCCTACGAGCAGTACTTC. Translation gives CASSLRFGTGAYEQYF.